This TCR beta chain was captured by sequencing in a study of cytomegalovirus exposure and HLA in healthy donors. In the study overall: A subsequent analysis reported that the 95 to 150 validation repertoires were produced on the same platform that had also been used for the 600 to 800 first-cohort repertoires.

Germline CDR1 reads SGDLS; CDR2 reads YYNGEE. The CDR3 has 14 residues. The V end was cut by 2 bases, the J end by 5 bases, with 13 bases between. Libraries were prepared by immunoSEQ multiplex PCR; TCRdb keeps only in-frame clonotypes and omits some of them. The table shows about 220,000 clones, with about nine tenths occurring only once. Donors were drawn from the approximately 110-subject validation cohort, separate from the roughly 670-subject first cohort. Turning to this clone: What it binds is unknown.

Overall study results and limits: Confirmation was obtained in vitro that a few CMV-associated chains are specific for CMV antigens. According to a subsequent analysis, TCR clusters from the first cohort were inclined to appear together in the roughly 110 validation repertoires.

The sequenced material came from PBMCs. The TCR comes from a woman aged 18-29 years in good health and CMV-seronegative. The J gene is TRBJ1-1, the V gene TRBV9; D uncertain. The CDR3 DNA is TGTGCCAGCAGCGTCATGAACCCGGTAACTGAAGCTTTCTTT. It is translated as CASSVMNPVTEAFF. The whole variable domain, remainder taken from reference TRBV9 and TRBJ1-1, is DSGVTQTPKHLITATGQRVTLRCSPRSGDLSVYWYQQSLDQGLQFLIQYYNGEERAKGNILERFSAQQFPDLHSELNLSSLELGDSALYFCASSVMNPVTEAFFGQGTRLTVV.